The 27 T cell receptor beta chains below all came from one sample that was sequenced in a study of blood T cell repertoires in COVID-19. Assay: immunoSEQ multiplex PCR; the TCRdb copy retains only in-frame clones and omits some. In the table there are 70,000 or so clones, roughly three quarters of which are singletons. The sequenced material came from peripheral blood. The receptors derive from a man between 65 and 79 years old with acute or convalescent COVID-19.

The chain uses TRBV5-4 and TRBJ2-1, with 9 bases identical to TRBD2. V was clipped by 3 bases and J by 6 bases; unmatched bases: 7. The CDR3 runs 15 residues. Germline V gene sequence: CDR1 SGHNT, CDR2 YYREEE (reference sequence). The CDR3 DNA reads TGTGCCAGCAGCTCCCTAGCGGGGCCCTCCAATGAGCAGTTCTTC. It codes for CASSSLAGPSNEQFF.

J is TRBJ1-1 and V is TRBV6-1; D gene uncertain. With 1 base removed from V and 7 bases from J, the gap between germline ends came to 7 bases. Germline lookup yields CDR1 MNHNS and CDR2 SASEGT. There are 12 residues in the CDR3. CDR3 DNA sequence: TGTGCCAGCAGTGAAGACAGATTTGAAGCTTTCTTT. Translating it yields CASSEDRFEAFF.

The V gene is TRBV18, the J gene TRBJ2-7; the match to TRBD2 covers 12 bases. The CDR3 is made up of 15 amino acids. CDR1 is KGHSH, CDR2 LQKENI, per germline. Trimming at V came to 6 bases and at J to 0 bases, leaving 3 bases not matched to a gene. This CDR3 is CASSPTSGSSYEQYF. Written as DNA, the CDR3 is TGTGCCAGCTCCCCGACTAGCGGGAGCTCCTACGAGCAGTACTTC.

The chain has TRBV6-2 or TRBV6-3 and TRBJ2-3; D possibly corresponds to TRBD1 (6 bases). CDR1 is MNHEY, CDR2 SVGEGT, per germline. CDR3 length equals 14 residues. Trimming shortened V by 4 bases and J by 4 bases, and 12 bases separated the two germline ends. The CDR3 loop reads CASSFIQGSDTQYF. Written as DNA, the CDR3 is TGTGCCAGCAGTTTCATACAGGGATCAGATACGCAGTATTTT.

The chain combines TRBV7-2 with TRBJ1-5; no clear D gene. V shed 10 bases and J shed 4 bases, with 11 bases lying between them. Germline values: CDR1 SGHTA, CDR2 FQGNSA. The CDR3 runs to 12 residues. DNA for the CDR3: TGTGCCACCTCCTTTGAGAATCAGCCCCAGCATTTT. Translation gives CATSFENQPQHF.

The chain carries TRBV3-1 (or the pseudogene TRBV3-2) and TRBJ2-1, with 12 bases aligning to TRBD2. CDR3 size: 15 residues. V was pared by 6 bases and J by 6 bases, with 6 bases of the junction left unmatched. CDR1 and CDR2 from the germline V gene are LGHDT and YNNKEL (reference sequence). The CDR3 DNA reads TGTGCCAGCAGGCTAGCGGGAGGGGAGGGCAATGAGCAGTTCTTC. It encodes CASRLAGGEGNEQFF.

V and J are TRBV28 and TRBJ1-2; the D is unclear. The CDR3 contains 11 residues. The germline V gene encodes CDR1 MDHEN and CDR2 SYDVKM. Trimming took 2 bases from V and 5 from J, leaving 3 bases between them. CDR3 residues: CASSLAYGYTF. In DNA, the CDR3 is TGTGCCAGCAGTTTAGCGTATGGCTACACCTTC.

The V gene is TRBV25-1, the J gene TRBJ1-4, with 7 positions matching TRBD1. This CDR3 contains 15 residues. The germline V gene encodes CDR1 MGHDK and CDR2 SYGVNS. V trimming: 3 bases; J trimming: 7 bases; junction bases outside the gene matches: 8. CDR3 protein: CASSDLTGKSEKLFF. The CDR3, as DNA: TGTGCCAGCAGTGATCTGACAGGGAAAAGTGAAAAACTGTTTTTT. The variable domain in full, completed from reference TRBV25-1 and TRBJ1-4, reads EADIYQTPRYLVIGTGKKITLECSQTMGHDKMYWYQQDPGMELHLIHYSYGVNSTEKGDLSSESTVSRIRTEHFPLTLESARPSHTSQYLCASSDLTGKSEKLFFGSGTQLSVL.

This clone is medium-sized within its sample. CDR3 in DNA: TGTGCCAGCAGGGAGGACAACACTGAAGCTTTCTTT. Amino acid sequence: CASREDNTEAFF. V usage is TRBV27 and J usage is TRBJ1-1; D is unclear. Trimming shortened V by 6 bases and J by 2 bases, and 7 bases separated the two germline ends. Per germline, CDR1 MNHEY and CDR2 SMNVEV (reference sequence). This CDR3 contains 12 residues.

The chain combines TRBV4-3 with TRBJ2-1; TRBD2 aligns across 12 bases. Germline values: CDR1 LGHNA, CDR2 YSLEER. The CDR3 is 21 residues long. V lost 0 bases and J lost 0; bases outside the gene matches: 12. The CDR3 reads CASSQERSLAGGPSSYNEQFF. DNA of the CDR3: TGCGCCAGCAGCCAAGAAAGGTCCCTAGCGGGAGGGCCAAGCTCCTACAATGAGCAGTTCTTC.

CDR3 bases: TGTGCCAGCAGCGTAGGTGGAGCGAACACTGAAGCTTTCTTT. Protein product: CASSVGGANTEAFF. The chain has TRBV9 and TRBJ1-1; D gene unclear. The CDR3 loop spans 14 amino acids. CDR1 is SGDLS and CDR2 is YYNGEE in the germline V gene. The ends were cut back, 0 bases at V and 1 base at J, with 7 bases in the middle.

The chain joins TRBV28 to TRBJ1-2, with 8 bases aligning to TRBD1. Germline V gene lookup returns CDR1 MDHEN and CDR2 SYDVKM. The V and J ends lost 3 bases and 8 bases, in that order; junction bases with no gene match: 5. The CDR3 totals 13 residues. CDR3 region: CASSFQGAKGYTF. Here the CDR3 DNA reads TGTGCCAGCAGTTTTCAGGGGGCGAAGGGCTACACCTTC.

This sequence joins TRBV12-3 or TRBV12-4 and TRBJ2-1; 9 nucleotides agree with TRBD2. This CDR3 is 13 amino acids long. V gave up 0 bases and J gave up 11 bases; unmatched junction bases: 2. The CDR3 nucleotides read TGTGCCAGCAGTTTAGCGACTAGCGGAAAGCAGTTCTTC. It specifies CASSLATSGKQFF.

This clone was seen a handful of times. The chain uses TRBV4-1 and TRBJ1-2; D call uncertain. CDR1 is MGHRA and CDR2 is YSYEKL in the germline V gene. V gave up 4 bases and J gave up 5 bases, with 29 bases separating them. This CDR3 comprises 19 residues. The CDR3, as DNA: TGCGCCAGCAGCCCCCTGGGTCAGAGCGGGCCGAGAGGGAATTATGGCTACACCTTC. Encoded protein: CASSPLGQSGPRGNYGYTF.

The chain recombines TRBV19 with TRBJ1-5; 7 bases agree with TRBD1. This CDR3 is built from 14 residues. Germline V gene sequence: CDR1 LNHDA, CDR2 SQIVND (reference sequence). After removal of 8 bases from V and 3 bases from J, the junction contained 7 bases not matched to a gene. CDR3 residues: CASRRDSLNQPQHF. In nucleotides, the CDR3 is TGTGCCAGTCGAAGGGACAGCCTCAATCAGCCCCAGCATTTT.

The J gene is TRBJ2-5, the V gene TRBV14; 7 nucleotides match TRBD2. V dropped 4 bases and J dropped 1; count of bases not matched to a gene: 6. Per the germline V gene, CDR1 is SGHDN and CDR2 is FVKESK. The CDR3 runs 15 residues. CDR3 DNA: TGTGCCAGCAGCCCCTGGGGGGGATCCCAAGAGACCCAGTACTTC. Amino acid sequence: CASSPWGGSQETQYF. The full variable domain, rest sourced from reference TRBV14 and TRBJ2-5, is EAGVTQFPSHSVIEKGQTVTLRCDPISGHDNLYWYRRVMGKEIKFLLHFVKESKQDESGMPNNRFLAERTGGTYSTLKVQPAELEDSGVYFCASSPWGGSQETQYFGPGTRLLVL.

The V and J genes are TRBV5-1 and TRBJ2-7; D is possibly TRBD2 (5 bases). CDR1 SGHRS and CDR2 YFSETQ come from the germline V gene. V was cut by 4 bases and J by 2 bases, with 16 bases left in between. The CDR3 is 15 residues long. CDR3 DNA: TGCGCCAGCAGCACCGGTGACTGGAGGACCTACGAGCAGTACTTC. Translated, it gives CASSTGDWRTYEQYF. Drawing the rest from reference TRBV5-1 and TRBJ2-7, the complete variable domain is KAGVTQTPRYLIKTRGQQVTLSCSPISGHRSVSWYQQTPGQGLQFLFEYFSETQRNKGNFPGRFSGRQFSNSRSEMNVSTLELGDSALYLCASSTGDWRTYEQYFGPGTRLTVT.

This sequence joins TRBV19 and TRBJ1-2, with 7 positions matching TRBD1. Germline V gene data show CDR1 as LNHDA and CDR2 as SQIVND (reference sequence). CDR3 length: 15 residues. V was pared by 5 bases and J by 0 bases, with 6 bases of the junction left unmatched. The CDR3, as DNA: TGTGCCAGTAGTTTATACGGGACAGCTAACTATGGCTACACCTTC. The encoded protein is CASSLYGTANYGYTF.

V is TRBV2 and J is TRBJ2-7; D gene unclear. The CDR3 loop spans 16 amino acids. Between the trimmed V and J ends, which lost 0 bases and 1 base, there was a span of 13 bases. Germline V gene sequence: CDR1 SNHLY, CDR2 FYNNEI. The CDR3 protein is CASSEALVRQSYEQYF. The CDR3 bases are TGTGCCAGCAGTGAAGCGCTTGTCAGGCAATCCTACGAGCAGTACTTC.

The chain links TRBV6-5 to TRBJ2-1, with D possibly TRBD1 on 6 matching bases. The germline V gene has CDR1 MNHEY and CDR2 SVGAGI. The V and J ends lost 5 bases and 3 bases respectively, with 8 bases between them. The CDR3 extends over 13 amino acids. The CDR3 nucleotides are TGTGCCAGCAGTACCAGGGGCTACAATGAGCAGTTCTTC. This encodes CASSTRGYNEQFF.

This clone was seen just once. The V and J genes are TRBV28 and TRBJ1-2; perhaps TRBD1 as D (6 bases). CDR3 length: 14 amino acids. Trimming took 8 bases from V and 4 from J, leaving 17 bases between them. CDR1 and CDR2 (germline): MDHEN, SYDVKM. The CDR3 loop is CASRNLQGGYGYTF. The CDR3 coding sequence is TGTGCCAGCCGAAATCTACAGGGCGGCTATGGCTACACCTTC.

This clone showed up many times. The chain employs TRBV11-2 and TRBJ1-4; the D gene is possibly TRBD1 (5 bases). The ends were cut back, 4 bases at V and 4 bases at J, with 19 bases in the middle. Germline assignment: CDR1 SGHAT and CDR2 FQNNGV. The CDR3 is 17 residues long. This chain's CDR3 is CASSSSAGGFGNEKLFF. The DNA for the CDR3 is TGTGCCAGCAGCTCCTCGGCCGGGGGTTTCGGTAATGAAAAACTGTTTTTT.

The J gene is TRBJ2-3, the V gene TRBV28; D uncertain. Trimming left V 3 bases short and J 3 bases short, with 10 bases between. The germline CDR1 and CDR2 sequences are MDHEN and SYDVKM. The CDR3 sequence is 14 residues long. The CDR3 reads CASSFPRRTDTQYF. DNA for the CDR3: TGTGCCAGCAGTTTCCCACGCCGGACAGATACGCAGTATTTT.

The genes are TRBV3-1 (or the pseudogene TRBV3-2) and TRBJ2-3; D is perhaps TRBD1 (5 bases). The germline V gene has CDR1 LGHDT and CDR2 YNNKEL (reference sequence). V was clipped by 3 bases and J by 14 bases, with 18 bases between them. The CDR3 is 13 amino acids. The CDR3 region is CASSHPLGVSVYF. CDR3 coding DNA: TGTGCCAGCAGCCACCCGTTAGGGGTCAGCGTGTATTTT.

The V call is TRBV11-3, the J call TRBJ2-1; no clear D gene. V gave up 3 bases and J gave up 1 base, with 13 bases separating them. This CDR3 has 16 amino acids. Germline CDR1 reads SGHNT; CDR2 reads YENEEA. CDR3 nucleotide sequence: TGTGCCAGCAGCTTGGAGTTTGACCCGTCCTACAATGAGCAGTTCTTC. It yields the protein CASSLEFDPSYNEQFF.

The chain is built from TRBV19 and TRBJ1-3; D gene ambiguous. Deletions cut 5 bases from V and 0 bases from J, with 8 bases between. Germline-derived CDR1 and CDR2 are LNHDA and SQIVND (reference sequence). The CDR3 covers 14 residues. Here the CDR3 reads CASSGLNSGNTIYF. The CDR3 DNA sequence: TGTGCCAGTAGTGGACTGAACTCTGGAAACACCATATATTTT.

Only one count was recorded for this clone. The gene calls are TRBV19 and TRBJ2-7; 7 bases are shared with TRBD1. This CDR3 is 14 amino acids long. V shed 0 bases and J 4 bases; nucleotides not matched to a gene: 3. Germline loops: CDR1 LNHDA, CDR2 SQIVND (reference sequence). The CDR3 sequence is CASSIDMGQYEQYF. The CDR3 nucleotides are TGTGCCAGTAGTATAGATATGGGACAGTACGAGCAGTACTTC.